This T cell receptor (beta chain) came from a study of blood T cell repertoires in COVID-19. TCRdb's copy holds only in-frame clones and misses some; the assay was immunoSEQ multiplex PCR. The sample consists of approximately 340,000 clones, about 83% of them appearing once. This CDR3 contains 15 residues. The germline CDR1 and CDR2 sequences are SNHLY and FYNNEI. V was cut by 2 bases and J by 0 bases, with 7 bases left in between. This receptor was obtained from a man aged 30-40 years with active or convalescent COVID-19. Sequencing was done on a sample of peripheral blood. The chain employs TRBV2 and TRBJ2-2; D is unclear. CDR3 bases: TGTGCCAGCAGTGAACAGGCGACGAACACCGGGGAGCTGTTTTTT. It translates to CASSEQATNTGELFF.